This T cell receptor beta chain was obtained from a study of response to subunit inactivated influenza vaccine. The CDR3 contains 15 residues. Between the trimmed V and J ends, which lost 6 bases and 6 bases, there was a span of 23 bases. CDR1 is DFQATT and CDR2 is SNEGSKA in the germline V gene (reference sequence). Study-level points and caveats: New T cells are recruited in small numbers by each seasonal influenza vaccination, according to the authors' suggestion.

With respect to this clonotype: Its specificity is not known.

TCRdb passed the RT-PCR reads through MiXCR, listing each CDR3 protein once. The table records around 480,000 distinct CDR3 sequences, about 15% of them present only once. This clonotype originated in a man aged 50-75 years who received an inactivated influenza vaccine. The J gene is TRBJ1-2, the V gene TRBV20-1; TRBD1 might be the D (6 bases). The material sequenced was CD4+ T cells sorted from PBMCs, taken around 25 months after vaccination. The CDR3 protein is CSATSAGTLRDGYTF. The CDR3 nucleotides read TGCAGTGCCACCTCCGCCGGGACACTCAGAGATGGCTACACCTTC.